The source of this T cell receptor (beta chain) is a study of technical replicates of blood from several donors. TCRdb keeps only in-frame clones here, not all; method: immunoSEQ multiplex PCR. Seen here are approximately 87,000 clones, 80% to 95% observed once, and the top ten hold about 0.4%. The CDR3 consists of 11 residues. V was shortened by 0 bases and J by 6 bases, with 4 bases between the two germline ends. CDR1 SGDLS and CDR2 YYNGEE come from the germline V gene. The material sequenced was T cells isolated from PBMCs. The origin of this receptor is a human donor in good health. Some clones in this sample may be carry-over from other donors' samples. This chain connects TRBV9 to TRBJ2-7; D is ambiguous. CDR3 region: CASSVDGEQYF. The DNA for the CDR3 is TGTGCCAGCAGCGTAGACGGCGAGCAGTACTTC. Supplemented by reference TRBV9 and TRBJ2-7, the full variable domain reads DSGVTQTPKHLITATGQRVTLRCSPRSGDLSVYWYQQSLDQGLQFLIQYYNGEERAKGNILERFSAQQFPDLHSELNLSSLELGDSALYFCASSVDGEQYFGPGTRLTVT.